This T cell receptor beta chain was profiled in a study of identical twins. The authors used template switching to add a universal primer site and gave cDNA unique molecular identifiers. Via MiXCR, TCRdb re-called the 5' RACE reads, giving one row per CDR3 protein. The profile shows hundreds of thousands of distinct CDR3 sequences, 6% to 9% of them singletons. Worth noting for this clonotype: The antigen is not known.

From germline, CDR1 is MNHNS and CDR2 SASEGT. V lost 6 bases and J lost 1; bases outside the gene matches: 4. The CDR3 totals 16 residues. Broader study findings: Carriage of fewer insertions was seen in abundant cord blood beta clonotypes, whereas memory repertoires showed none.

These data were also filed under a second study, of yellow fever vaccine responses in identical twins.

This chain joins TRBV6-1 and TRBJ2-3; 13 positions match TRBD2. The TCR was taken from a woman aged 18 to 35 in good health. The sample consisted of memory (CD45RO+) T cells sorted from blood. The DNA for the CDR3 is TGTGCCAGCAGAGAACTAGCGGGAGGGGGCACAGATACGCAGTATTTT. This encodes CASRELAGGGTDTQYF.